The 32 T cell receptor beta chains reported below all come from one sample, sequenced in a study of T-cell reconstitution after alpha-beta-depleted transplantation in children. A library of TCRbeta sequences, prepared with unique molecular identifiers, was generated. TCRdb recomputed calls from the PCR reads with MiXCR, one row per CDR3 protein. The sample carries some 550,000 distinct CDR3 sequences, about 16% recorded once. Sequenced material: PBMCs from the stem cell graft donor, taken from the stem cell graft. The receptors stem from a human donor who donated a stem cell graft to a child with acute lymphoblastic leukemia.

This chain links TRBV20-1 with TRBJ2-1, with TRBD1 matching 9 bases. CDR1 and CDR2 from the germline V gene are DFQATT and SNEGSKA (reference sequence). The V and J ends lost 5 bases and 6 bases, in that order; junction bases with no gene match: 8. This CDR3 has 14 residues. The CDR3 DNA reads TGCAGTGCTGGTGGGACAGGGTCTCGCAATGAGCAGTTCTTC. Translated, it gives CSAGGTGSRNEQFF.

CDR3 protein: CAWSAEREQFF. The DNA of the CDR3 is TGTGCCTGGAGTGCGGAACGTGAGCAGTTCTTC. This sequence joins TRBV30 and TRBJ2-1; D is ambiguous. Germline CDR1 reads GTSNPN; CDR2 reads SVGIG (reference sequence). This CDR3 has 11 amino acids. V lost 1 base, J lost 9 bases, and 7 bases lay in between.

This clonotype has only one observation. A junction boundary mismatches the germline segment, possibly from a read error. The V and J genes are TRBV12-3 or TRBV12-4 and TRBJ2-5; 9 bases map to TRBD2. CDR3 length: 18 residues. CDR3 sequence reads: CASCFRFASGNSPETQYF. DNA of the CDR3: TGTGCCAGCTGTTTTCGGTTCGCTAGCGGGAATTCCCCGGAGACCCAGTACTTC.

The V call is TRBV10-3, the J call TRBJ2-1, with 10 bases identical to TRBD2. The J segment lost 2 bases and the V segment lost 0 bases, leaving 4 bases of the junction unmatched. The CDR3 loop spans 17 amino acids. Germline V lookup: CDR1 ENHRY, CDR2 SYGVKD. Here the CDR3 reads CAISESDTSGAYNEQFF. CDR3 nucleotides: TGTGCCATCAGTGAGTCGGATACTAGCGGGGCCTACAATGAGCAGTTCTTC.

This clonotype showed up just a few times. The chain couples TRBV20-1 to TRBJ2-7; TRBD1 matches 10 bases. This CDR3 has 16 amino acids. In germline, CDR1 is DFQATT, CDR2 SNEGSKA (reference sequence). V trimming: 5 bases; J trimming: 0 bases; junction bases outside the gene matches: 10. The DNA for the CDR3 is TGCAGTGCTGGAGCGACAGGGGGCGGTAGCTCCTACGAGCAGTACTTC. Protein: CSAGATGGGSSYEQYF.

Only a few counts were recorded for this clonotype. The chain combines TRBV20-1 with TRBJ2-7; 12 nucleotides align to TRBD2. Germline loops: CDR1 DFQATT, CDR2 SNEGSKA (reference sequence). The CDR3 loop spans 18 amino acids. V gave up 6 bases and J gave up 4 bases; unmatched junction bases: 19. In DNA, the CDR3 is TGCAGTGCCCGAGCTCTAGCGGGAGGGCCCGGGCCTGTATACGAGCAGTACTTC. This translates into CSARALAGGPGPVYEQYF.

This clonotype was detected only a few times. The chain carries TRBV6-5 and TRBJ2-6; 9 bases map to TRBD1. V gave up 4 bases and J gave up 8 bases; unmatched junction bases: 6. CDR1 MNHEY and CDR2 SVGAGI come from the germline V gene. The CDR3 contains 15 residues. In nucleotides, the CDR3 is TGTGCCAGCAGTTTAAGACAGGGGGTATCCAACGTCCTGACTTTC. This translates into CASSLRQGVSNVLTF.

The rearrangement links TRBV5-1 to TRBJ1-1; D gene unclear. This CDR3 is built from 14 residues. V was pared by 0 bases and J by 3 bases, with 9 bases between. From germline, CDR1 is SGHRS and CDR2 YFSETQ. As DNA, the CDR3 is TGCGCCAGCAGCTTGGCCGCGGGCCACACTGAAGCTTTCTTT. Protein product: CASSLAAGHTEAFF.

There are a few counts of this clonotype. The V and J genes are TRBV3-1 and TRBJ2-7; TRBD2 matches at 14 bases. V was pared by 5 bases and J by 8 bases, with 5 bases of the junction left unmatched. Germline CDR1 is LGHDT and CDR2 is YNNKEL (reference sequence). The CDR3 totals 14 residues. The CDR3 coding sequence is TGTGCCAGCAGCGCGGGACTAGCGGGAGTAAAGCAGTACTTC. As protein: CASSAGLAGVKQYF.

The V call is TRBV20-1, the J call TRBJ1-2, with TRBD1 matching 8 bases. The CDR3 is made up of 14 amino acids. The trim removed 7 bases at V and 7 bases at J, leaving 14 bases unmatched. Germline values: CDR1 DFQATT, CDR2 SNEGSKA (reference sequence). The CDR3 DNA reads as TGCAGTGTCTTGGATACAGGGGGAATGGGTGGCTACACCTTC. Protein product: CSVLDTGGMGGYTF.

This clonotype was detected a few times. The chain employs TRBV3-1 and TRBJ1-2; D unresolved. CDR3 size: 13 residues. Germline V gives CDR1 LGHDT, CDR2 YNNKEL (reference sequence). Trimming took off 1 base at V and 10 bases at J, with 13 bases between the two ends. CDR3 loop: CASSQASILSYTF. CDR3 DNA: TGTGCCAGCAGCCAAGCCTCGATTTTGTCCTACACCTTC.

In its sample, this clonotype was seen a few times. The rearrangement links TRBV27 to TRBJ2-1; 11 bases are shared with TRBD2. J gave up 0 bases and V 0 bases, and 7 bases lay outside the gene matches. This CDR3 region has 19 residues. Germline values: CDR1 MNHEY, CDR2 SMNVEV (reference sequence). The CDR3 loop reads CASSLSGRLAGPSYNEQFF. Here the CDR3 DNA reads TGTGCCAGCAGTTTATCGGGGAGACTAGCGGGGCCCTCCTACAATGAGCAGTTCTTC.

This clonotype was recorded a few times. The gene calls are TRBV5-1 and TRBJ2-5, with D perhaps TRBD2 (6 bases). CDR1 SGHRS and CDR2 YFSETQ come from the germline V gene. Trimming removed 3 bases at V and 1 base at J, with 28 bases between. This CDR3 spans 20 amino acids. The CDR3, as DNA: TGCGCCAGCAGCTCCGGCGGTGGATTTGCGGGGACGTATCTCCAAGAGACCCAGTACTTC. This sequence encodes CASSSGGGFAGTYLQETQYF.

This clonotype occurred a few times. The chain combines TRBV19 with TRBJ1-2; no firm D call. The CDR3 covers 14 residues. Between the trimmed V and J ends, which lost 5 bases and 4 bases, there was a span of 14 bases. The germline CDR1 and CDR2 sequences are LNHDA and SQIVND (reference sequence). CDR3 protein: CASSFGRNLYGYTF. The CDR3 nucleotides read TGTGCCAGTAGTTTTGGACGCAACCTCTATGGCTACACCTTC. The whole variable domain, remainder taken from reference TRBV19 and TRBJ1-2, is DGGITQSPKYLFRKEGQNVTLSCEQNLNHDAMYWYRQDPGQGLRLIYYSQIVNDFQKGDIAEGYSVSREKKESFPLTVTSAQKNPTAFYLCASSFGRNLYGYTFGSGTRLTVV.

This clonotype was picked up many times. In DNA form, the CDR3 reads TGTGCCATCAGCCGGGACAGCCAGAATCAGCCCCAGCATTTT. This codes for CAISRDSQNQPQHF. The chain has TRBV10-3 and TRBJ1-5, with 7 bases that match TRBD1. Trimming removed 6 bases from V and 4 bases from J; junction bases left unmatched: 6. This CDR3 has 14 amino acids. Germline loops: CDR1 ENHRY, CDR2 SYGVKD.

This clonotype was seen a handful of times. The rearrangement joins TRBV12-3 or TRBV12-4 to TRBJ2-1; tentatively, D is TRBD1 (5 bases). CDR3 size: 12 residues. Trimming shortened V by 4 bases and J by 9 bases, and 10 bases separated the two germline ends. The CDR3 DNA reads as TGTGCCAGCAGTTCTAGTCAGGGTGAGCAGTTCTTC. Translating gives CASSSSQGEQFF.

The chain employs TRBV7-9 and TRBJ2-1, with 12 positions matching TRBD2. This CDR3 has 16 residues. Per germline, CDR1 SEHNR and CDR2 FQNEAQ (reference sequence). V was clipped by 5 bases and J by 13 bases; unmatched bases: 15. This CDR3 reads CASSADMLAGGPGQFF. CDR3 coding DNA: TGTGCCAGCAGCGCCGATATGCTAGCGGGAGGGCCGGGTCAGTTCTTC.

Ten or more counts support this clonotype. V is TRBV12-3 or TRBV12-4 and J is TRBJ2-7; D ambiguous. The CDR3 totals 11 residues. V was shortened by 3 bases and J by 0 bases, with 0 bases between the two germline ends. CDR3 amino acids: CASSFSYEQYF. CDR3 DNA sequence: TGTGCCAGCAGTTTCTCCTACGAGCAGTACTTC.

This clonotype was counted a few times. The chain is built from TRBV4-1 and TRBJ2-3; 11 bases match TRBD2. Germline lookup yields CDR1 MGHRA and CDR2 YSYEKL. The CDR3 runs to 21 residues. V gave up 2 bases and J gave up 1 base; unmatched junction bases: 17. The CDR3 DNA sequence: TGCGCCAGCAGCCAAAAGGGACTAGCGGCAACCAGGTTCACCCGCACAGATACGCAGTATTTT. Encoded protein: CASSQKGLAATRFTRTDTQYF.

This clonotype was counted ten times or more. The rearrangement links TRBV9 to TRBJ2-1; D is undetermined. V shed 4 bases and J shed 5 bases, with 13 bases lying between them. Germline V lookup: CDR1 SGDLS, CDR2 YYNGEE. CDR3 size: 14 residues. The CDR3 nucleotides are TGTGCCAGCAGCAATCCCGTAACAGACAATGAGCAGTTCTTC. Its protein is CASSNPVTDNEQFF.

The chain links TRBV5-1 to TRBJ1-2, with TRBD1 as a possible D gene (5 bases). Germline CDR1 SGHRS, CDR2 YFSETQ. Trimming shortened V by 0 bases and J by 5 bases, and 17 bases separated the two germline ends. This CDR3 has 16 amino acids. The CDR3 nucleotides read TGCGCCAGCAGCTTGGTGAGAGTGGGGCCGGGATATGGCTACACCTTC. Translation: CASSLVRVGPGYGYTF.

This chain joins TRBV7-9 and TRBJ1-1; D is unresolved. The germline V gene has CDR1 SEHNR and CDR2 FQNEAQ (reference sequence). V was shortened by 8 bases and J by 0 bases, with 13 bases between the two germline ends. This CDR3 spans 14 amino acids. The DNA of the CDR3 is TGTGCCAGCGGCCCCGTTGCGATGAACACTGAAGCTTTCTTT. It is translated as CASGPVAMNTEAFF.

This chain links TRBV27 with TRBJ2-7; no clear D gene. The V end was cut by 7 bases, the J end by 3 bases, with 16 bases between. CDR3 length equals 14 residues. Germline V gives CDR1 MNHEY, CDR2 SMNVEV (reference sequence). The CDR3 DNA reads as TGTGCCAGCACCCCTATCGGAAGGTACTACGAGCAGTACTTC. Translated, it gives CASTPIGRYYEQYF.

The chain joins TRBV2 to TRBJ1-4; D not resolved. Germline CDR1 and CDR2: SNHLY and FYNNEI. The V gene lost 5 bases and the J gene lost 5 bases, with 9 bases spanning the gap. The CDR3 has 13 amino acids. The CDR3 protein is CASSTRWNEKLFF. For the CDR3, the DNA is TGTGCCAGCAGTACTCGATGGAATGAAAAACTGTTTTTT.

This clonotype turned up a few times. The genes are TRBV24-1 and TRBJ2-7; D call uncertain. Germline assignment: CDR1 KGHDR and CDR2 SFDVKD. The CDR3 runs to 13 residues. Trimming removed 6 bases at V and 5 bases at J, with 13 bases between. The CDR3 reads CATSLQQSHEQYF. CDR3 DNA sequence: TGTGCCACCAGTCTACAACAGAGCCACGAGCAGTACTTC.

In nucleotides, the CDR3 is TGCGCCAGCAGCTTATACTCCCTCGGCGGGGAGCTGTTTTTT. Its protein product is CASSLYSLGGELFF. The gene calls are TRBV5-1 and TRBJ2-2; the D is unclear. With 2 bases removed from V and 7 bases from J, the gap between germline ends came to 12 bases. Germline CDR1 SGHRS, CDR2 YFSETQ. The CDR3 covers 14 residues.

This clonotype was found many times. This chain joins TRBV29-1 and TRBJ2-1, with 7 bases fitting TRBD1. The CDR3 length is 13 residues. Per germline, CDR1 SQVTM and CDR2 ANQGSEA. V trimming: 7 bases; J trimming: 5 bases; junction bases outside the gene matches: 8. The CDR3 loop reads CSARTGLNNEQFF. The CDR3 DNA sequence: TGCAGCGCTAGGACAGGACTCAACAATGAGCAGTTCTTC.

The DNA of the CDR3 is TGTGCCAGTAGTATAGACTCGCGACGCAGATGGAGTAACTATGGCTACACCTTC. It specifies CASSIDSRRRWSNYGYTF. The V call is TRBV19, the J call TRBJ1-2; D unclear. The V end was cut by 0 bases, the J end by 1 base, with 18 bases between. This CDR3 is 18 amino acids long. The germline CDR1 and CDR2 sequences are LNHDA and SQIVND (reference sequence).

This chain uses TRBV29-1 with TRBJ2-7; 7 positions agree with TRBD1. The V and J ends lost 7 bases and 2 bases, in that order; junction bases with no gene match: 5. The CDR3 is 12 amino acids. CDR1 is SQVTM and CDR2 is ANQGSEA in the germline V gene. The chain's CDR3 is CSGKGTAYEQYF. In nucleotides, the CDR3 is TGCAGCGGAAAAGGGACAGCCTACGAGCAGTACTTC.

This chain links TRBV2 with TRBJ1-5; possible D gene TRBD1, 5 bases. CDR3 length: 15 residues. Germline V lookup: CDR1 SNHLY, CDR2 FYNNEI. With 5 bases removed from V and 0 bases from J, the gap between germline ends came to 11 bases. The CDR3 DNA reads TGTGCCAGCAGTCTACAGGTGCTTAGCAATCAGCCCCAGCATTTT. Its protein product is CASSLQVLSNQPQHF.

The V and J genes are TRBV5-1 and TRBJ1-1, with 8 bases that match TRBD1. The CDR3 spans 17 residues. V was pared by 6 bases and J by 4 bases, with 17 bases of the junction left unmatched. In germline, CDR1 is SGHRS, CDR2 YFSETQ. In DNA form, the CDR3 reads TGCGCCAGCAAGATGTTGGAGAACAGGGGGACCTCCACTGAAGCTTTCTTT. The encoded protein is CASKMLENRGTSTEAFF.

The genes are TRBV7-9 and TRBJ1-1; no firm D call. Germline CDR1 is SEHNR and CDR2 is FQNEAQ (reference sequence). Deletions cut 2 bases from V and 6 bases from J, with 7 bases between. The CDR3 runs 12 residues. CDR3 region: CASSLSASEAFF. In DNA form, the CDR3 reads TGTGCCAGCAGCTTAAGCGCTTCTGAAGCTTTCTTT.